This T cell receptor (beta chain) was captured in a study of identical twins. Study outcomes and limitations: Memory repertoires showed no such pattern, whereas abundant cord blood beta clonotypes carried fewer insertions. Invariant MAIT and iNKT cells could partly confound zero-insertion analyses. Twins' surplus sharing was weaker for beta out-of-frame sequences.

Template switching (which added a universal primer site) was used, and cDNA carried unique molecular identifiers. Each CDR3 protein is one row after TCRdb ran MiXCR on the 5' RACE reads. This sample yields 270,000 or so distinct CDR3 sequences, of which about 8% are seen a single time; less than 4% belongs to the top ten. This clonotype was counted between two and nine times. Its antigen is unidentified. CDR1 and CDR2 (germline): SEHNR, FQNEAQ (reference sequence). CDR3 length: 14 residues. Trimming removed 2 bases at V and 2 bases at J, with 10 bases between. These same records also appear under a second study, on yellow fever vaccine responses in identical twins.

This clonotype originated in a woman under 30 in good health. V and J are TRBV7-9 and TRBJ2-7; no reliable D call. The specimen sequenced was CD8+ T cells sorted from blood. CDR3 DNA sequence: TGTGCCAGCAGCTTATCTGGGAAACCCTACGAGCAGTACTTC. Its protein is CASSLSGKPYEQYF.